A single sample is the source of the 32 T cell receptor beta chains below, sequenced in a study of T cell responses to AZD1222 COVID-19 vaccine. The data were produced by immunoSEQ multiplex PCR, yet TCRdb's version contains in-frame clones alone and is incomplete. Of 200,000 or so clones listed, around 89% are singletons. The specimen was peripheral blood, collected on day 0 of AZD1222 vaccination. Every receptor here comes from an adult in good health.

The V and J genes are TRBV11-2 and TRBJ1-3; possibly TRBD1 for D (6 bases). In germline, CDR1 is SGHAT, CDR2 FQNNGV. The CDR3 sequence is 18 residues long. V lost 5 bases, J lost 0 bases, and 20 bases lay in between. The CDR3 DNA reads TGTGCCAGCAGCCCCAGGGGATCGGCCCGCTTCTCTGGAAACACCATATATTTT. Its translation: CASSPRGSARFSGNTIYF.

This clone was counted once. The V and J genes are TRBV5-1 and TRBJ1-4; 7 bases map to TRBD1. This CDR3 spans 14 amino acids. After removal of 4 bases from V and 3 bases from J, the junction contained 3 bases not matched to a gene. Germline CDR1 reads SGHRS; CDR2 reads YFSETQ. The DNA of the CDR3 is TGCGCCAGCAGCCGGACAGGCCCTAATGAAAAACTGTTTTTT. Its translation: CASSRTGPNEKLFF.

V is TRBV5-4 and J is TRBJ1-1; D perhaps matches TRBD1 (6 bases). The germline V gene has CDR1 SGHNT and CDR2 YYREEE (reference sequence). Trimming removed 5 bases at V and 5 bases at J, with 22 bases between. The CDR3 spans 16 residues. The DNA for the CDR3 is TGTGCCAGCAGGCTAACACAGGGAGTAGGTGGTACTGAAGCTTTCTTT. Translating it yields CASRLTQGVGGTEAFF.

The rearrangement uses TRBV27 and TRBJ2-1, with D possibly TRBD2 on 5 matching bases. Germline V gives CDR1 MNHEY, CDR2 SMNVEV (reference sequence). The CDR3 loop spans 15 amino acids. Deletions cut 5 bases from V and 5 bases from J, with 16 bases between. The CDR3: CASSQTRAGDNEQFF. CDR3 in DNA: TGTGCCAGCAGTCAAACTAGGGCCGGAGACAATGAGCAGTTCTTC.

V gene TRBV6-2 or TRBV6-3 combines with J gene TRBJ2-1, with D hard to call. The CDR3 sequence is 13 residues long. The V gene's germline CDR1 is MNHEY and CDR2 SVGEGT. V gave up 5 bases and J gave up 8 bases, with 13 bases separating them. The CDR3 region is CASSTQVVDEQFF. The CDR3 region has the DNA TGTGCCAGCAGTACCCAGGTTGTGGATGAGCAGTTCTTC.

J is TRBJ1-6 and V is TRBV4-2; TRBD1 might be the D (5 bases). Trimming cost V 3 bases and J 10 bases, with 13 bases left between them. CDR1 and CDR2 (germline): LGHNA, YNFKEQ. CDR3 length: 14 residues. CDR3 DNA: TGTGCCAGCAGCCAGGACAATACGTGGTCACCCCTCCACTTT. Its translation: CASSQDNTWSPLHF.

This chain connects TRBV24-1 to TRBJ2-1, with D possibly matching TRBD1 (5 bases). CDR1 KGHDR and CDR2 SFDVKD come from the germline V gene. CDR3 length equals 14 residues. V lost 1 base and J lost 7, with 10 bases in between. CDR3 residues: CATSDFSDRNEQFF. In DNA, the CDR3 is TGTGCCACCAGTGATTTCTCCGACAGAAATGAGCAGTTCTTC.

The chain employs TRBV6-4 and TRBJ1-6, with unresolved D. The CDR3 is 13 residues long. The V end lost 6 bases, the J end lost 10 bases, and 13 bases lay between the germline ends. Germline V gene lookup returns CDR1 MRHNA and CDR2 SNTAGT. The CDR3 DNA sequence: TGTGCCAGCAGCCCTGAACCCGCGTCACCCCTCCACTTT. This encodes CASSPEPASPLHF.

As DNA, the CDR3 is TGTGCCAGCAGCCCGCGAGGCGGGGCAGGCACAGATACGCAGTATTTT. It is translated as CASSPRGGAGTDTQYF. The rearrangement uses TRBV7-2 and TRBJ2-3, with D perhaps TRBD2 (6 bases). V shed 5 bases and J shed 1 base, with 16 bases lying between them. This CDR3 has 16 residues. Germline CDR1 SGHTA, CDR2 FQGNSA.

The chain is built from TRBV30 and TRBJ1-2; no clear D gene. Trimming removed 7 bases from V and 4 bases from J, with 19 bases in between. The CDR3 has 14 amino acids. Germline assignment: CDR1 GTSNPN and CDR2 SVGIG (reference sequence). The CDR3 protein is CASTTLEGPYGYTF. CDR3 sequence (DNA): TGTGCCTCCACAACGCTTGAGGGCCCCTATGGCTACACCTTC.

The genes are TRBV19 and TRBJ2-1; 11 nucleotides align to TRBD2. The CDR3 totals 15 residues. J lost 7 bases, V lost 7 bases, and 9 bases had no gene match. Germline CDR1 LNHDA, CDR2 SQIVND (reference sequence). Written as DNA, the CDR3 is TGTGCCAGTACTGACCCTAGCGGGGGGAAGAATGAGCAGTTCTTC. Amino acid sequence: CASTDPSGGKNEQFF.

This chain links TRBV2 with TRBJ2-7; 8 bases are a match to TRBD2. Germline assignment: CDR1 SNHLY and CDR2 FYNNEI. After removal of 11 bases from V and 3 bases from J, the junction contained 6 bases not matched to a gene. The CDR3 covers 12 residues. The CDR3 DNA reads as TGTGCCGGCCGGGGGGGATACTACGAGCAGTACTTC. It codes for CAGRGGYYEQYF.

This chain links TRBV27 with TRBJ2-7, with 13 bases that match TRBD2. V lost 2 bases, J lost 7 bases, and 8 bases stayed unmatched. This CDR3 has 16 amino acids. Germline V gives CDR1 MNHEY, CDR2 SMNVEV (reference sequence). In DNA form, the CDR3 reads TGTGCCAGCAGTTTAAAGGGACTAGCGGGGTTCCGTGAGCAGTACTTC. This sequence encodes CASSLKGLAGFREQYF.

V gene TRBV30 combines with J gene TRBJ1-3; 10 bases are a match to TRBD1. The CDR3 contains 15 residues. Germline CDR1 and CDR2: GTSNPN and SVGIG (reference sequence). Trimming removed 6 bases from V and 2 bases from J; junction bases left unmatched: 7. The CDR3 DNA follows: TGTGCCTGTAACTCCGGGACAGGGGCTGGAAACACCATATATTTT. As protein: CACNSGTGAGNTIYF.

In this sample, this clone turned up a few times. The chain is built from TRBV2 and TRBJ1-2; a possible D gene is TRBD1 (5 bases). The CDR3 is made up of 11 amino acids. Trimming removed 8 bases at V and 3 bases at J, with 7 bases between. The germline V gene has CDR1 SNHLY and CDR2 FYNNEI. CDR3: CASGGDYGYTF. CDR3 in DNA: TGTGCCAGCGGGGGGGACTATGGCTACACCTTC.

This CDR3 is CASSPGGTDTQYF. CDR3 nucleotides: TGTGCCAGCAGCCCCGGGGGAACAGATACGCAGTATTTT. J is TRBJ2-3 and V is TRBV11-2; the D gene is possibly TRBD2 (6 bases). This CDR3 region has 13 residues. Germline values: CDR1 SGHAT, CDR2 FQNNGV. Trimming took 5 bases from V and 3 from J, leaving 9 bases between them.

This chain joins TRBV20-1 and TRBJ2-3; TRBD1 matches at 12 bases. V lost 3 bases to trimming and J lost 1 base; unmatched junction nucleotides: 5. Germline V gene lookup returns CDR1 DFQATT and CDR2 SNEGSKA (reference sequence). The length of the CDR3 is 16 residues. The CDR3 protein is CSASARDRGRTDTQYF. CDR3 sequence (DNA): TGCAGTGCTAGTGCCCGGGACAGGGGGCGCACAGATACGCAGTATTTT.

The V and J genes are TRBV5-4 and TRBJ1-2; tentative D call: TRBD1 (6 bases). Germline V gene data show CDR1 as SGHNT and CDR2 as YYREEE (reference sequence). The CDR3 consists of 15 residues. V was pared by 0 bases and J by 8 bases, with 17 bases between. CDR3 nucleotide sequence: TGTGCCAGCAGCTTGGATCCTACAGGGACCTCGGGCTACACCTTC. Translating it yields CASSLDPTGTSGYTF.

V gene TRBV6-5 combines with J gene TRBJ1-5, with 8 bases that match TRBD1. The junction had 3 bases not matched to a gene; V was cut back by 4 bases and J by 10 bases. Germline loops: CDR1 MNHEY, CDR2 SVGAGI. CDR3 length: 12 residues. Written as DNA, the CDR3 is TGTGCCAGCAGTTCGACAGGGGCACCCCAGCATTTT. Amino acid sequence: CASSSTGAPQHF.

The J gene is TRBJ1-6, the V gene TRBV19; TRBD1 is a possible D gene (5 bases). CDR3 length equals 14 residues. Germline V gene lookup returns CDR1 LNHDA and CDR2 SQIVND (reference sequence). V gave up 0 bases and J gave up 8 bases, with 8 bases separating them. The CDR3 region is CASSIEQAHSPLHF. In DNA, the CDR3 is TGTGCCAGTAGTATAGAACAGGCCCATTCACCCCTCCACTTT. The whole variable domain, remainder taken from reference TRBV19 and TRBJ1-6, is DGGITQSPKYLFRKEGQNVTLSCEQNLNHDAMYWYRQDPGQGLRLIYYSQIVNDFQKGDIAEGYSVSREKKESFPLTVTSAQKNPTAFYLCASSIEQAHSPLHFGNGTRLTVT.

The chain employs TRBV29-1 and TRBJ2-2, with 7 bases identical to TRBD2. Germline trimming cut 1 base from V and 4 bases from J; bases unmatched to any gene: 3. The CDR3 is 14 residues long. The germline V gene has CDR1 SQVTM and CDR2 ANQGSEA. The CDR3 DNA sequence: TGCAGCGTTGAAGGGGGGGGATCCACCGGGGAGCTGTTTTTT. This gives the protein CSVEGGGSTGELFF.

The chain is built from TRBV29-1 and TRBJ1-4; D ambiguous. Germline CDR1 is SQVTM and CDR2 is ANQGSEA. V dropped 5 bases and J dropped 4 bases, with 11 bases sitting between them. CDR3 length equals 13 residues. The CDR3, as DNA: TGCAGCGTTCTGGCGGACTATAATGAAAAACTGTTTTTT. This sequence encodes CSVLADYNEKLFF.

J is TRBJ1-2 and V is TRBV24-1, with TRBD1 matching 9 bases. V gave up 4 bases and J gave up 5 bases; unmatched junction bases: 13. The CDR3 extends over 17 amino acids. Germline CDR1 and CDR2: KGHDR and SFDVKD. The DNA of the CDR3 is TGTGCCACCAGTGAATCTTCGGGACAGGGCTATGGATATGGCTACACCTTC. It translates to CATSESSGQGYGYGYTF.

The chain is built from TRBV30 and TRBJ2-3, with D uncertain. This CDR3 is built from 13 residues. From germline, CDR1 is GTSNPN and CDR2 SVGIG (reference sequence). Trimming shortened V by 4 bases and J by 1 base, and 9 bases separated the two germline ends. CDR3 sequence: CAWTPGGTDTQYF. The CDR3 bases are TGTGCCTGGACCCCAGGAGGCACAGATACGCAGTATTTT.

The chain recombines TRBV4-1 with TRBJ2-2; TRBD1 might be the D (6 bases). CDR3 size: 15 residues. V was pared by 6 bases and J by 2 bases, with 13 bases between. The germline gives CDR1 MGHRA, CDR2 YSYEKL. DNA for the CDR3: TGCGCCAGCAGGAGGGGACACACTAACACCGGGGAGCTGTTTTTT. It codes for CASRRGHTNTGELFF.

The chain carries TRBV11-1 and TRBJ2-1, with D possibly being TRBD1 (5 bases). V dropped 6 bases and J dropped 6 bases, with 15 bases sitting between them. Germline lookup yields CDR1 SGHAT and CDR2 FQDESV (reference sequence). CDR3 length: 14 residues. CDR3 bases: TGTGCCAGCAGTCCCTTTTGGGGCGGCAATGAGCAGTTCTTC. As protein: CASSPFWGGNEQFF.

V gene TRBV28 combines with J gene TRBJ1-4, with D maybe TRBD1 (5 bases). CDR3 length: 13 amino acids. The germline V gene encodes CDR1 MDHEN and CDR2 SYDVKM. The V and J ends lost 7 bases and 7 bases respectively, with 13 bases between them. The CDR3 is CASTWGSVEKLFF. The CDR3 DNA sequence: TGTGCCAGCACCTGGGGGTCGGTTGAAAAACTGTTTTTT.

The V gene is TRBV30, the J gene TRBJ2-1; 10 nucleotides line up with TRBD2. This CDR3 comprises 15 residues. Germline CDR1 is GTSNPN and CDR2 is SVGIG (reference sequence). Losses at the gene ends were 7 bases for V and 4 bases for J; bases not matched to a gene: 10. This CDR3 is CASPRLAGDYNEQFF. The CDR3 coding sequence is TGTGCCTCCCCTCGGCTAGCGGGAGATTACAATGAGCAGTTCTTC.

The CDR3 DNA is TGTGCCAGCTCACAGCCCGATAGTTCCAATGAGCAGTTCTTC. Its translation: CASSQPDSSNEQFF. The chain carries TRBV28 and TRBJ2-1; D not resolved. V was shortened by 8 bases and J by 6 bases, with 17 bases between the two germline ends. Germline V CDR1 and CDR2: MDHEN, SYDVKM. CDR3 length: 14 amino acids. Based on the CDR3 plus reference TRBV28 and TRBJ2-1, the full variable domain is DVKVTQSSRYLVKRTGEKVFLECVQDMDHENMFWYRQDPGLGLRLIYFSYDVKMKEKGDIPEGYSVSREKKERFSLILESASTNQTSMYLCASSQPDSSNEQFFGPGTRLTVL.

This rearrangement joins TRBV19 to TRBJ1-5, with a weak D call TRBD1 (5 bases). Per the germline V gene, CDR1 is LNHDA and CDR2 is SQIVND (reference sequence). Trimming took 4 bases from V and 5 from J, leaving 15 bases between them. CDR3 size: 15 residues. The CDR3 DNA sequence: TGTGCCAGTAGTAAGGGCGCAGGGATGCATCAGCCCCAGCATTTT. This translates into CASSKGAGMHQPQHF.

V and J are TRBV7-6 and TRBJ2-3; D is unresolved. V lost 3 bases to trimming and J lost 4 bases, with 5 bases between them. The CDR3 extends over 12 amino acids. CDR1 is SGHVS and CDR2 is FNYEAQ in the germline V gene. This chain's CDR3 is CASSFRADTQYF. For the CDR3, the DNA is TGTGCCAGCAGCTTTAGAGCAGATACGCAGTATTTT.

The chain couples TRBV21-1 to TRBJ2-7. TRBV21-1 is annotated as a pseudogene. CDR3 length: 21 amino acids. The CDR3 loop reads CASSKVGDRPASPNQVCEQYF. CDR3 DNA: TGTGCCAGCAGCAAAGTGGGGGACCGTCCGGCTAGCCCGAACCAAGTATGCGAGCAGTACTTC.